A selection of T cell receptor beta chains follows, all from one sample in a study of blood T cells in healthy people across ages. Via MiXCR, TCRdb re-called the 5' RACE reads, giving one row per CDR3 protein. Here the sample spans hundreds of thousands of distinct CDR3 sequences, roughly 44% being singletons. The sample consisted of blood. All receptors come from a man aged 55 to 69 in good health. CDR3s leave out the opening cysteine and the closing phenylalanine or tryptophan. Clone size is stated in some rows and not others, as once, few, many or a class when expanded.

CDR3	J	V	size
ASSLDRTGGEEQF	TRBJ2-1	TRBV7-9	-
AIGAADTQY	TRBJ2-3	TRBV10-3	once
SVGRNSYEQY	TRBJ2-7	TRBV29-1	many
SARDDVFGGRLTEQF	TRBJ2-1	TRBV20-1	few
ASSEGTGRDSPLH	TRBJ1-6	TRBV7-6	-
ASSGQGRDTDTQY	TRBJ2-3	TRBV10-2	few
ASSSGWRSSYNEQF	TRBJ2-1	TRBV5-1	few
ASRPPYGEQY	-	TRBV5-1	-
SARDRPQDSSYEQY	TRBJ2-7	TRBV20-1	once
SARARGSLYEQY	-	TRBV20-1	few
ASRLQGYPGELF	TRBJ2-2	TRBV7-9	-
ASSQEARVFEDTQY	TRBJ2-3	TRBV4-3	-
SAADRVVSYEQY	TRBJ2-7	TRBV20-1	-
ASSHGRLPPSEQY	TRBJ2-7	TRBV7-2	few
ASSPDGVAKNIQY	TRBJ2-4	TRBV18	few
ASSAAGGDVETQY	TRBJ2-5	TRBV6-2/TRBV6-3	-
ASSQRTGITDTQY	TRBJ2-3	TRBV4-3	-
SARLVSPHNEQF	TRBJ2-1	TRBV20-1	few
ASKHIAGEVQETQY	TRBJ2-5	TRBV3-1	many
SASLGQGIRNEQF	TRBJ2-1	TRBV20-1	-
SVAGANSMNTEAF	TRBJ1-1	TRBV29-1	few
ASTVGGASQY	TRBJ2-5	TRBV7-6	-
ASRILAGGRGTQY	TRBJ2-3	TRBV27	once
ASSQYGYT	TRBJ1-2	TRBV9	-
TSSLGGLLSGANVLT	TRBJ2-6	TRBV27	-
ASSQDRHKKVHNEQF	TRBJ2-1	TRBV14	few
ASSYNGEMAYEQY	TRBJ2-7	TRBV6-6	-
ASSSGHPSTDTQD	TRBJ2-3	TRBV11-3	-
ASSPQGQGMNTEAF	TRBJ1-1	TRBV25-1	-
ASSGGGPRETQY	TRBJ2-5	TRBV6-2/TRBV6-3	-
ASSFRGQYNEQY	-	TRBV7-2	-
ASSLETGGPGAF	TRBJ1-1	TRBV7-8	few
ASSLTGSWNEKLF	TRBJ1-4	TRBV11-2	-
ANSPRLTANTEAF	TRBJ1-1	TRBV7-2	-
ASSQDVAGGPNTGELF	TRBJ2-2	TRBV3-1	-
SVVDRGRNTEAF	TRBJ1-1	TRBV29-1	-
ASSVGQVNYEQY	TRBJ2-7	TRBV5-1	-
ASSLAFRRGRADTQY	TRBJ2-3	TRBV7-2	few
AISPFGYNEQY	TRBJ2-7	TRBV10-3	few
ASSKNTPGGGTDTQY	TRBJ2-3	TRBV11-2	-
ASSLPQVHLNVLT	TRBJ2-6	TRBV7-9	-
ASSRQGDSYGYT	TRBJ1-2	TRBV9	few
SARDSLAGVSYEQY	TRBJ2-7	TRBV20-1	-
ASSHKGQTYNEQF	TRBJ2-1	TRBV3-1	-
ASSLVLSANYNSPLH	TRBJ1-6	TRBV7-4	-